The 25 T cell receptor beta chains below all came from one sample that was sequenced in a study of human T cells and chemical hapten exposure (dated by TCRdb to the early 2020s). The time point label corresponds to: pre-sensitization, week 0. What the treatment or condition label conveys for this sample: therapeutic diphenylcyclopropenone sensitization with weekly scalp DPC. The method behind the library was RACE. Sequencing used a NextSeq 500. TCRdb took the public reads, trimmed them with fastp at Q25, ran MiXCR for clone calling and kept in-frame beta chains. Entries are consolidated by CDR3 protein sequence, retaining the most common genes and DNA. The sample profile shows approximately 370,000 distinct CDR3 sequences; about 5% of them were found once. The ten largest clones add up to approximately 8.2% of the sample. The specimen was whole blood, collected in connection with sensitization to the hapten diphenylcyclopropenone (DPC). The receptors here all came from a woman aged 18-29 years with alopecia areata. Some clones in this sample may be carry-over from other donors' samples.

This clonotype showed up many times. CDR3: CASSDRDRYNSPLHF. CDR3 coding DNA: TGTGCCAGCAGTGATCGGGACAGATATAATTCACCCCTCCACTTT. The V call is TRBV2, the J call TRBJ1-6; 7 bases line up with TRBD1. The junction had 3 bases not matched to a gene; V was cut back by 3 bases and J by 4 bases. CDR1 and CDR2 from the germline V gene are SNHLY and FYNNEI. The CDR3 length is 15 residues.

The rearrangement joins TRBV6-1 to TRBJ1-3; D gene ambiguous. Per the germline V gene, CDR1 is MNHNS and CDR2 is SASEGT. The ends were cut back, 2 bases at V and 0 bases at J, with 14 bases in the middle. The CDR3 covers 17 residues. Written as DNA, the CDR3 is TGTGCCAGCAGTGAAACCGTCACTGCCCTCTCTGGAAACACCATATATTTT. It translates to CASSETVTALSGNTIYF.

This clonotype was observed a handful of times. In DNA, the CDR3 is TGCAGTGCTGCGAGGGACAGGGGCACAACTAATGAAAAACTGTTTTTT. Translated, it gives CSAARDRGTTNEKLFF. The chain uses TRBV20-1 and TRBJ1-4, with 10 bases lining up with TRBD1. The CDR3 runs 16 residues. Germline V gives CDR1 DFQATT, CDR2 SNEGSKA (reference sequence). Unmatched junction bases numbered 6, after V lost 5 bases and J lost 0 bases.

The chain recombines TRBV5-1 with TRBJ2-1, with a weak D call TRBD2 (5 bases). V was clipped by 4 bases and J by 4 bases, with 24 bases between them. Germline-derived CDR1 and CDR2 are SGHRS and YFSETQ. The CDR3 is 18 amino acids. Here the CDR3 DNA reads TGCGCCAGCAGCCCGTTCGGACGACTCTCCGAGGGATACAATGAGCAGTTCTTC. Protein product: CASSPFGRLSEGYNEQFF.

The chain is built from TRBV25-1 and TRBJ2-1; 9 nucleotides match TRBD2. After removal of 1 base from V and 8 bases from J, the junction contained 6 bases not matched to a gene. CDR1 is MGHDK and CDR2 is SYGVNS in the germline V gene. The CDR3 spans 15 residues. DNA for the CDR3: TGTGCCAGCAGTGAATTCGGCGGGGGGGCGGATGAGCAGTTCTTC. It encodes CASSEFGGGADEQFF.

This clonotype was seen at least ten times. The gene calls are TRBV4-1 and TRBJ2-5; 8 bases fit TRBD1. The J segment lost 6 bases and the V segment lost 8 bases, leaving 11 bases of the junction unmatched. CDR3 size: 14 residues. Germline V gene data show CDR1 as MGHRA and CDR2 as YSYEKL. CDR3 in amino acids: CASSGGLSEKTQYF. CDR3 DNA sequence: TGCGCCAGCTCAGGGGGCTTGTCTGAAAAGACCCAGTACTTC.

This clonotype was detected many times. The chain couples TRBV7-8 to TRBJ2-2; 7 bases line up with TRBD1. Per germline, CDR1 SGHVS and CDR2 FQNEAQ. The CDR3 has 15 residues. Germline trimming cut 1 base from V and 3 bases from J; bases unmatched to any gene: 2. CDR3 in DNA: TGTGCCAGCAGCTTAGGGACAGGTTACACCGGGGAGCTGTTTTTT. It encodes CASSLGTGYTGELFF.

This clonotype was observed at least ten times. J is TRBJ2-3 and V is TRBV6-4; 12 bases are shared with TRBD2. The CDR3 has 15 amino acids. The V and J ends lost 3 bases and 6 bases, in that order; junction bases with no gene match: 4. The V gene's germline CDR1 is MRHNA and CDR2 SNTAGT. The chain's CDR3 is CASSETSGGMDTQYF. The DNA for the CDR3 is TGTGCCAGCAGTGAAACTAGCGGGGGGATGGATACGCAGTATTTT.

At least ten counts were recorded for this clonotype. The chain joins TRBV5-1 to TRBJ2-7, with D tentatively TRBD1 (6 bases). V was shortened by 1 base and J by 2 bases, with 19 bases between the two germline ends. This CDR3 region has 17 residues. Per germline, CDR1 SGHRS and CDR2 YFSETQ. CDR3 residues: CASSLSRGARGPYEQYF. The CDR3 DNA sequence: TGCGCCAGCAGCTTGAGCCGGGGAGCCAGGGGCCCCTACGAGCAGTACTTC.

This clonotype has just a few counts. The CDR3 region is CASKGQIYNEQFF. Written as DNA, the CDR3 is TGTGCCAGCAAGGGACAGATTTACAATGAGCAGTTCTTC. This chain uses TRBV27 with TRBJ2-1; 7 bases line up with TRBD1. The V segment lost 7 bases and the J segment 4 bases; nucleotides outside the gene matches: 4. CDR1 and CDR2 from the germline V gene are MNHEY and SMNVEV (reference sequence). This CDR3 is 13 amino acids long.

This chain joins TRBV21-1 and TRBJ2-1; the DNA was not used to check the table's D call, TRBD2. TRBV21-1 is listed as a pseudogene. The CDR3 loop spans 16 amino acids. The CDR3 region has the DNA TGTGCCAGCAGCACCCGACTAGCGGGGGATTACAATGAGCAGTTCTTC. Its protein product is CASSTRLAGDYNEQFF.

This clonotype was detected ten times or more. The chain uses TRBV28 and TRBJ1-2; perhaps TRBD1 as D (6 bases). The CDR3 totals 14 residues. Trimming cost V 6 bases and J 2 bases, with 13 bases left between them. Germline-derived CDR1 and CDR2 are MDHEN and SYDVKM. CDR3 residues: CASRVPQGNYGYTF. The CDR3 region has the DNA TGTGCCAGCAGGGTCCCGCAGGGGAACTATGGCTACACCTTC.

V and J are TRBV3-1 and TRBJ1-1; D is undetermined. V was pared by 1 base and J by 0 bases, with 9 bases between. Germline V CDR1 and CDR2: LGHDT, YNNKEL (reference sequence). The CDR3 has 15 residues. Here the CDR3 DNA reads TGTGCCAGCAGCCAAGGTAGCAGACTGAACACTGAAGCTTTCTTT. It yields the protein CASSQGSRLNTEAFF.

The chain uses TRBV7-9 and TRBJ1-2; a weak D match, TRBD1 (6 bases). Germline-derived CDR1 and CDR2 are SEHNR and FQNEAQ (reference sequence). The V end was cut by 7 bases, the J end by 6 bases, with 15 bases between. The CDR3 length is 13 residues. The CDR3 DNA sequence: TGTGCCAGCAACGTACAGGGAAACGATGGCTACACCTTC. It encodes CASNVQGNDGYTF.

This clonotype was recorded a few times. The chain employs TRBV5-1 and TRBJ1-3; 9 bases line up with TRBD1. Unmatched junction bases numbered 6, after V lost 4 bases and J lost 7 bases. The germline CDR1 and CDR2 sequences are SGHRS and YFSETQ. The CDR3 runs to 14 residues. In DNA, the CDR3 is TGCGCCAGCAGCGGGACAGGGCGTGGGAACACCATATATTTT. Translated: CASSGTGRGNTIYF. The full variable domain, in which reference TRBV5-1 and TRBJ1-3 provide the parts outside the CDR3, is KAGVTQTPRYLIKTRGQQVTLSCSPISGHRSVSWYQQTPGQGLQFLFEYFSETQRNKGNFPGRFSGRQFSNSRSEMNVSTLELGDSALYLCASSGTGRGNTIYFGEGSWLTVV.

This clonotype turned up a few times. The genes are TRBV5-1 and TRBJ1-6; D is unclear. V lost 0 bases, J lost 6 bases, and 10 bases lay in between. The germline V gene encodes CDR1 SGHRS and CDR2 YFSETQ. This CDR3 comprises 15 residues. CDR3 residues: CASSLAQRSNSPLHF. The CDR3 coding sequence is TGCGCCAGCAGCTTGGCACAACGGTCTAATTCACCCCTCCACTTT.

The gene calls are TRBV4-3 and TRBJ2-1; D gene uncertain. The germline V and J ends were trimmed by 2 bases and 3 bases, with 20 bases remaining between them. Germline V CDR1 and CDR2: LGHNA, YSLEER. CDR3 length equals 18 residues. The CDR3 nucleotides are TGCGCCAGCAGCCAACCCCCAAATCCGGCGACGTTCTACAATGAGCAGTTCTTC. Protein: CASSQPPNPATFYNEQFF.

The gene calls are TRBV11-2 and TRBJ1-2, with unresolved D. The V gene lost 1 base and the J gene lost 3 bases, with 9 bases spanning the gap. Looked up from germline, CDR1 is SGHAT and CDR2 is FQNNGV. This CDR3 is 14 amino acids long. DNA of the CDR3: TGTGCCAGCAGCTTAGGCGACATTGACTATGGCTACACCTTC. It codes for CASSLGDIDYGYTF.

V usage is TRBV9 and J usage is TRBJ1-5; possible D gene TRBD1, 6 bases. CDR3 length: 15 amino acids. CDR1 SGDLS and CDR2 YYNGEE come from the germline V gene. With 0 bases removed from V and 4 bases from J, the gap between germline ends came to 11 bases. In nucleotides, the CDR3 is TGTGCCAGCAGCGTAGCCGGACAGACGAATCAGCCCCAGCATTTT. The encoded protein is CASSVAGQTNQPQHF.

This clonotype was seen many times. The CDR3 nucleotides read TGCAGCGCTGAGGATACTAGCACAGATACGCAGTATTTT. Amino acid sequence: CSAEDTSTDTQYF. The chain employs TRBV29-1 and TRBJ2-3; no reliable D call. The V end lost 7 bases, the J end lost 0 bases, and 11 bases lay between the germline ends. The CDR3 contains 13 residues. Germline loops: CDR1 SQVTM, CDR2 ANQGSEA.

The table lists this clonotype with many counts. CDR3 residues: CASSTAELPYEQYF. The CDR3 DNA reads as TGTGCCAGCAGTACCGCAGAGCTACCCTACGAGCAGTACTTC. The chain carries TRBV27 and TRBJ2-7, with no clear D. The CDR3 is made up of 14 amino acids. V lost 5 bases, J lost 2 bases, and 13 bases lay in between. Germline CDR1 reads MNHEY; CDR2 reads SMNVEV (reference sequence).

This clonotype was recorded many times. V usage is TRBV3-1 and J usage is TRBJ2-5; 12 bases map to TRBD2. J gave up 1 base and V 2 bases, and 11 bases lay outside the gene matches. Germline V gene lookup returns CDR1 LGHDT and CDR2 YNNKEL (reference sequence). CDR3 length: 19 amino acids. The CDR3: CASSQSSGLAGGLQETQYF. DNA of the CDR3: TGTGCCAGCAGCCAATCGTCAGGCCTAGCGGGGGGGCTCCAAGAGACCCAGTACTTC.

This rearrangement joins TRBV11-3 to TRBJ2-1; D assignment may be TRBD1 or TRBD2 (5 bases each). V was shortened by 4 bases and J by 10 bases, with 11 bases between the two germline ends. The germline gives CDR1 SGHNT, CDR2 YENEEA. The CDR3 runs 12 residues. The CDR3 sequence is CASSSTRGEQFF. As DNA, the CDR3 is TGTGCCAGCAGCTCAACTAGGGGCGAGCAGTTCTTC.

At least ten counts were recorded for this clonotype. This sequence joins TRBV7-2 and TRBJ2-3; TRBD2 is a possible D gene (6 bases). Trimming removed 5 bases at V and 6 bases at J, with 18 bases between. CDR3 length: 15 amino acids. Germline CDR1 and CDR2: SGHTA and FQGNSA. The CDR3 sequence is CASSPGSLRGDTQYF. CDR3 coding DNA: TGTGCCAGCAGCCCAGGATCCTTACGGGGGGATACGCAGTATTTT.

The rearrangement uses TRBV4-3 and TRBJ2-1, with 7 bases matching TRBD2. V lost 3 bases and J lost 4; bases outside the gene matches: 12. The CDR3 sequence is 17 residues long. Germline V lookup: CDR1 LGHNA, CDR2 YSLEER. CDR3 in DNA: TGCGCCAGCAGCCAGGATAGAGCGGGGACTTATTACAATGAGCAGTTCTTC. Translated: CASSQDRAGTYYNEQFF.